This is a list of T cell receptor beta chains from one sample in a study of blood T cells in healthy people across ages. In TCRdb, the 5' RACE reads were re-called with MiXCR into one record per CDR3 protein. The sample has about 1.4 million distinct CDR3 sequences; roughly 60% are singletons. Sequencing was performed on blood. All receptors come from a man aged 18 to 29 in good health. CDR3s include the opening cysteine and the closing phenylalanine or tryptophan. D genes are given only for firm matches. Clone size is stated in some rows and not others, as once, few, many or a class when expanded.

size	V	J	D	DNA	CDR3
-	TRBV20-1	TRBJ2-4	TRBD1	TGCAGTGCACCGACAGGGGAGACCAAAAACATTCAGTACTTC	CSAPTGETKNIQYF
few	TRBV4-2	TRBJ2-3	-	TGTGCCAGCAGCTATCGGACTCGCACAGATACGCAGTATTTT	CASSYRTRTDTQYF
-	TRBV6-5	TRBJ2-7	TRBD1	TGTGCCAGCAGTTACGAGGGACAGGGGGCGTACGAGCAGTACTTC	CASSYEGQGAYEQYF
-	TRBV29-1	TRBJ2-1	TRBD2	TGCAGCGTTGAAGATGGGAGGGGTTCCTACAATGAGCAGTTCTTC	CSVEDGRGSYNEQFF
few	TRBV4-1	TRBJ2-7	TRBD1	TGCGCCAGCAGCGCCCTCGACAGGGGCCAGTACGAGCAGTACTTC	CASSALDRGQYEQYF
-	TRBV29-1	TRBJ1-1	-	TGCAGCGTTGTAGCTTATGAAGCTTTCTTT	CSVVAYEAFF
few	TRBV20-1	TRBJ1-6	-	TGCAGTGCTAGAGATGGGCAGGCCTATTCACCCCTCCACTTT	CSARDGQAYSPLHF
-	TRBV3-1	TRBJ2-2	TRBD2	TGTGCCAGCAGCCAAGATCCGCGGGACTACCAACAGGGGGAGCTGTTTTTT	CASSQDPRDYQQGELFF
once	TRBV29-1	TRBJ1-1	-	TGCAGCGTTACGGGCCTTCGAGGGGATAACACTGAAGCTTTCTTT	CSVTGLRGDNTEAFF
-	TRBV10-3	TRBJ2-3	TRBD1	TGTGCCATCAAAGGGACAGATACAGATACGCAGTATTTT	CAIKGTDTDTQYF
few	TRBV5-6	TRBJ1-2	-	TGTGCCAGCAGCTGGACAGTTAGCTATGGCTACACCTTC	CASSWTVSYGYTF
-	TRBV4-1	TRBJ2-2	-	TGCGCCAGCAGCTTCGGAGGGGGGGACGGCTCGAACACCGGGGAGCTGTTTTTT	CASSFGGGDGSNTGELFF
-	TRBV6-5	TRBJ2-2	TRBD2	TGTGCCAGCAGGGGGGGGTCCCAGAACACCGGGGAGCTGTTTTTT	CASRGGSQNTGELFF
-	TRBV20-1	TRBJ1-1	TRBD1	TGCAGTGCCTGGCCCGGGACAGGGGCTGAAGCTTTCTTT	CSAWPGTGAEAFF
-	TRBV28	TRBJ1-2	-	TGTGCCAGCAGTTCCACCGACAGTTTAACCTATGGCTACACCTTC	CASSSTDSLTYGYTF
-	TRBV6-2/TRBV6-3	TRBJ1-1	TRBD1	TGTGCCAGCAGTTACTCCAGGGGGCGCGGCACTGAAGCTTTCTTT	CASSYSRGRGTEAFF
-	TRBV29-1	TRBJ2-1	-	TGCAGCGTGCCTAGCAGCTCTTACAATGAGCAGTTCTTC	CSVPSSSYNEQFF
few	TRBV27	TRBJ1-2	-	TGTGCCAGCAGGTCAACCTCTCCTGGCTACACCTTC	CASRSTSPGYTF
-	TRBV2	TRBJ2-7	-	TGTGCCAGCGGGCGGCCCAGCTCCTACGAGCAGTACTTC	CASGRPSSYEQYF
-	TRBV3-1	TRBJ2-5	-	TGTGCCAGCAGCCAAGAGGCAGGTTGGGAGACCCAGTACTTC	CASSQEAGWETQYF
few	TRBV3-1	TRBJ2-4	TRBD1	TGTGCCAGCAGCCCACTAGGACAGGGGGCGAATTCGGCCAAAAACATTCAGTACTTC	CASSPLGQGANSAKNIQYF
many	TRBV27	TRBJ2-1	TRBD1	TGTGCCAGCAGACAGGGGTACAATGAGCAGTTCTTC	CASRQGYNEQFF
few	TRBV12-3/TRBV12-4	TRBJ1-5	TRBD1	TGTGCCAGCAGGAGGGACAGAGATCAGCCCCAGCATTTT	CASRRDRDQPQHF
few	TRBV27	TRBJ1-6	-	TGTGCCAGCAGTCCACAGCCAGCTTATAATTCACCCCTCCACTTT	CASSPQPAYNSPLHF
-	TRBV6-5	TRBJ1-6	TRBD1	TGTGCCAGCAGTTACCGAAATGTCGGGACAGAGGCCCTCCACTTT	CASSYRNVGTEALHF
once	TRBV27	TRBJ2-3	-	TGTGCCCGCAGTTTAGTTGTGGGGGGCACCACAGATACGCAGTATTTT	CARSLVVGGTTDTQYF
-	TRBV30	TRBJ2-6	-	TGTGCCTGGAGTACCGGCTCTGGGGCCAACGTCCTGACTTTC	CAWSTGSGANVLTF